This entry describes one T cell receptor beta chain. CDR1 is SGHAT, CDR2 FQNNGV, per germline. V was clipped by 4 bases and J by 5 bases; unmatched bases: 21. CDR3 length: 19 residues. This sample was taken from a study of early T cells in non-severe SARS-CoV-2 infection. TCRdb used MiXCR to reprocess the 5' RACE reads, holding one entry per CDR3 protein. This table has 80,000 to 95,000 distinct CDR3 sequences, roughly 15% appearing once. Sequenced material: whole blood. The chain employs TRBV11-2 and TRBJ1-2; 8 bases are shared with TRBD1. This TCR came from an adult who was a healthcare worker with PCR-confirmed SARS-CoV-2 infection or an uninfected control (not recorded which). The DNA of the CDR3 is TGTGCCAGCAGCTCAGACTCTTACAGGGGGATCGAGAAACGGTATGGCTACACCTTC. Residues: CASSSDSYRGIEKRYGYTF. Looking up the rest from reference TRBV11-2 and TRBJ1-2 gives the full variable domain: EAGVAQSPRYKIIEKRQSVAFWCNPISGHATLYWYQQILGQGPKLLIQFQNNGVVDDSQLPKDRFSAERLKGVDSTLKIQPAKLEDSAVYLCASSSDSYRGIEKRYGYTFGSGTRLTVV.